Here is one T cell receptor beta chain with its context. This clone was recorded a few times. This receptor's antigen is unknown. No base quality information exists; no much larger clone differs at one position. The data are from a study of beta chain features in type 1 diabetes (dated by TCRdb to the late 2010s). General notes on the study: No differences in mean age, gender distribution, total cell number or subset yield were found between patients and healthy donors. A total of 90 million to 130 million sorted cells were examined across all samples, and a strong correlation was observed between cell number per subset and RNA yield. The study compared the TCRB repertoires of sorted circulating CD4+ T cell subsets in recently diagnosed type 1 diabetes patients with those in matched healthy donors. Regulatory and stem cell-like memory subsets were isolated from only 8 patients and roughly 8 healthy donors, whereas naive and central memory subsets came from all 28 donors. General study outcomes and caveats: Shorter templates might be favored by PCR, yet because patient and control samples were amplified and corrected together, any such skew would affect both groups equally. HLA sub-analyses involved small numbers of individuals, so any influence of HLA type on TCRB rearrangement remained unresolved. Sequencing cDNA rather than genomic DNA could over-represent highly expressing activated cells, although activation and CD3 levels did not differ between groups. Naive, central memory and regulatory TCRB repertoires appeared to be more alike among patients than among healthy donors. Fewer insertions and more nucleotide deletions at VDJ recombination sites were observed in patients with type 1 diabetes, implying thymic rearrangement abnormalities. A moderate but significant shortening of TCRB CDR3 length was observed in type 1 diabetes patients in all four CD4+ subsets.

The entire amount of isolated RNA was reverse transcribed using the High Capacity cDNA Reverse Transcription Kit, so the sequenced TCRB transcripts were expressed ones. Deep immunoSEQ sequencing was performed on naive, central memory and regulatory T cell samples, with an average of approximately 4 million total reads per sample. After sorted cells were lysed in RLT buffer, RNA was extracted with DNase-treated RNeasy Micro or Mini kits, with the choice depending on cell number. Each cell subset was processed on its own to prevent cross-contamination, while patient and healthy donor samples were processed together. The immunoSEQ multiplex PCR was used to amplify TCRB sequences from cDNA, yielding 87-bp fragments that span the CDR3 region. The amplicons were sequenced using the Illumina HiSeq platform. On the authors' methods: PCR bias was computationally corrected using synthetic template baselines, reads within Hamming distance 2 were collapsed, and singletons that could not be merged were discarded. Reads were aligned against IMGT so that V, D and J genes, CDR3 length and insertions or deletions at six rearrangement sites could be assigned. Within each subset, clonotype counts were normalized to the number of sorted cells before true diversity and Gini coefficients were calculated with the tcR R package. The overlap coefficient, calculated on TCRB nucleotide sequences, was used to quantify repertoire sharing. This is the immuneACCESS table as TCRdb keeps it, with only in-frame sequences that have V and J called. A part of the clones is gone; compared with another copy, unresolved V genes explain less than half, and the rest is unexplained. V and J calls and clone size are those listed in that table; D and trimming were worked out from the DNA. This sample has about 180,000 clones in its table, and about 13% of those were observed once. About 0.58% of the sample goes to the ten largest clones.

V is clipped by 0 bases and J by 5 bases, and the sequence between their germline boundaries is 7 bases long. The CDR3 starts with the cysteine, ends with the phenylalanine, and has 13 residues. Only the CDR3 region is kept as DNA, spanning 39 bases read in frame from base 1. Based on the germline V gene (reference sequence), the CDR1 and CDR2 sequences are GTSNPN and SVGIG. A single peripheral blood draw of around 100 mL on average was collected from each donor into heparinised tubes. Naive, central memory, regulatory and stem cell-like memory CD4+ T cells were sorted on a BD FACSAria II using a panel including CD45RO, CCR7, CD25, CD127, CD95 and CD27. Purity was above 98% for every sorted population. PBMCs were isolated right away by Lymphoprep density gradient centrifugation and were stained directly, without culture. Samples were stained and sorted in pairs, with one healthy donor and one patient per experiment, so that batch effects were minimized.

The chain couples TRBV30 to TRBJ1-4; matching of 5 bases hints at TRBD1 as the D gene. The specimen sequenced was central memory CD4+ T cells from blood. The TCR comes from a woman in her late teens or twenties in good health. The DNA is TGTGCCTGGAGTGTGGGGGGAAATGAAAAACTGTTTTTT. Translated, it reads CAWSVGGNEKLFF.